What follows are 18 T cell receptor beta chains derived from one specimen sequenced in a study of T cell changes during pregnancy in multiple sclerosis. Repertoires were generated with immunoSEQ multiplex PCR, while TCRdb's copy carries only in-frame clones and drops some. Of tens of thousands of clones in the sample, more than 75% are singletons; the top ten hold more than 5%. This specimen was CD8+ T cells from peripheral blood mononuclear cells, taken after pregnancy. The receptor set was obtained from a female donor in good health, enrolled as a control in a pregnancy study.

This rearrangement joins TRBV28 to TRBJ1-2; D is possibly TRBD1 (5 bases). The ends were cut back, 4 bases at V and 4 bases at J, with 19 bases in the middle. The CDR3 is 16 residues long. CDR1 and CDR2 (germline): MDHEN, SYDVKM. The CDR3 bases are TGTGCCAGCAGTTCGCAGGGACTGGGTGGTCTCTATGGCTACACCTTC. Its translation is CASSSQGLGGLYGYTF.

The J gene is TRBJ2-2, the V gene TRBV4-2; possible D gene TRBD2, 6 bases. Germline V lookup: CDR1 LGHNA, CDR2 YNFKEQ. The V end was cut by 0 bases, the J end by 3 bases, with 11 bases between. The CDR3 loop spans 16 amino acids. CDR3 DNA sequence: TGTGCCAGCAGCCAAGATTGGGGGGAGTACACCGGGGAGCTGTTTTTT. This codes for CASSQDWGEYTGELFF.

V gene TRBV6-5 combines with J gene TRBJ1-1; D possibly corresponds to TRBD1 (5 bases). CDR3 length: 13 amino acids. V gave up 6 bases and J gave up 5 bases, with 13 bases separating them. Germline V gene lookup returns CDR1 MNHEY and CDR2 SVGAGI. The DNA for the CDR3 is TGTGCCAGCAGCCTGGGAAGGGGTACTGAAGCTTTCTTT. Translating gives CASSLGRGTEAFF.

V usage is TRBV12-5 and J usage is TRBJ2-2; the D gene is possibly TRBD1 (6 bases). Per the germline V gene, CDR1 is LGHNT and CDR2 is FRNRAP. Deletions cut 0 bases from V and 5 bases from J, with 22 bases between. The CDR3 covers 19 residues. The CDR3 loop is CASGLVKEGQGQETGELFF. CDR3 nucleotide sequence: TGTGCTAGTGGTTTGGTAAAGGAAGGGCAGGGGCAAGAAACCGGGGAGCTGTTTTTT.

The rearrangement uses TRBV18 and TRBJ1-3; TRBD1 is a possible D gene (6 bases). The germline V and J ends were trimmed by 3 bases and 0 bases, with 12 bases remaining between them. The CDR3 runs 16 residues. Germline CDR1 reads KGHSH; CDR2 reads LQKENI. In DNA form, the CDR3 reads TGTGCCAGCTCACCGGGAGCGGGGGCCTCTGGAAACACCATATATTTT. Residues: CASSPGAGASGNTIYF.

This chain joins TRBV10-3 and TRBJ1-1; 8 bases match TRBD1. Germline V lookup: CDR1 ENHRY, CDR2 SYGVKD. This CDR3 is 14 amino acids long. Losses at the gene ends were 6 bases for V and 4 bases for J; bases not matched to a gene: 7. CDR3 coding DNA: TGTGCCATCAGCGTACAGGGGGGGGGCACTGAAGCTTTCTTT. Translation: CAISVQGGGTEAFF.

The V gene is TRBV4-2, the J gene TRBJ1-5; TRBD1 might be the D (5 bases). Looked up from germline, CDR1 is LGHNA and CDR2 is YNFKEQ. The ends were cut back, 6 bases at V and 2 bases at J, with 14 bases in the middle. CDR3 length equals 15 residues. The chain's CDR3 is CASRPDRGGNQPQHF. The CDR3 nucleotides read TGTGCCAGCAGGCCAGACAGAGGCGGCAATCAGCCCCAGCATTTT.

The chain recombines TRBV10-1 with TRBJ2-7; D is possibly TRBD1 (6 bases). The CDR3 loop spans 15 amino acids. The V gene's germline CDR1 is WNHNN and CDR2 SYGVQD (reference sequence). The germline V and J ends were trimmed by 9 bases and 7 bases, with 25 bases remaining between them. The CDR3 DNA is TGCGCCAGTAGTACCCCCAGGGGCCAGGGGAAGGAGCAGTACTTC. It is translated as CASSTPRGQGKEQYF.

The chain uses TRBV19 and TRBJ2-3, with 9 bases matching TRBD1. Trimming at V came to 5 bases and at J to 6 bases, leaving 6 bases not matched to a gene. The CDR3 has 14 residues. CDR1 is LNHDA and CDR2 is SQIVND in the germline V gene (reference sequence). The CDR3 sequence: CASSWTGARDTQYF. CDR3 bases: TGTGCCAGTAGTTGGACAGGGGCAAGGGATACGCAGTATTTT.

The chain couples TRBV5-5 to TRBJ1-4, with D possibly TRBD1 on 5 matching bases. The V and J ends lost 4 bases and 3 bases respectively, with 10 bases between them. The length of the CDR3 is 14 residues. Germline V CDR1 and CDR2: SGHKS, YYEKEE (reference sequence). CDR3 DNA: TGTGCCAGCAGCCCCGGACACTCTAATGAAAAACTGTTTTTT. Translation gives CASSPGHSNEKLFF. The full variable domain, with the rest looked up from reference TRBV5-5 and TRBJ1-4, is DAGVTQSPTHLIKTRGQQVTLRCSPISGHKSVSWYQQVLGQGPQFIFQYYEKEERGRGNFPDRFSARQFPNYSSELNVNALLLGDSALYLCASSPGHSNEKLFFGSGTQLSVL.

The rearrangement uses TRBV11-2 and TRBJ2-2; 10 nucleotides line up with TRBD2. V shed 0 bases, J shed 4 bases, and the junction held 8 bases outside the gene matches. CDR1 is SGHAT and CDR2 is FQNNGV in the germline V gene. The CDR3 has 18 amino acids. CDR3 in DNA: TGTGCCAGCAGCTTAGAACCACCGGGACTAGCGATCACCGGGGAGCTGTTTTTT. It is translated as CASSLEPPGLAITGELFF.

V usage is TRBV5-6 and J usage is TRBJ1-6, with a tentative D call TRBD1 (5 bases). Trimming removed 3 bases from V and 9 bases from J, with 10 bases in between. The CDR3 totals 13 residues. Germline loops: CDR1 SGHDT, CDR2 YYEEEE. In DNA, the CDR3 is TGTGCCAGCAGCTGGCTTACAGGTTCACCCCTCCACTTT. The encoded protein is CASSWLTGSPLHF.

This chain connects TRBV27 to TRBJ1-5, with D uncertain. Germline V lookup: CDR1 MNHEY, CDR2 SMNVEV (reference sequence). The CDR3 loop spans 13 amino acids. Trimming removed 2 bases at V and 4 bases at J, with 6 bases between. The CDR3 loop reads CASSLAGNQPQHF. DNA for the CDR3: TGTGCCAGCAGTTTAGCAGGAAATCAGCCCCAGCATTTT.

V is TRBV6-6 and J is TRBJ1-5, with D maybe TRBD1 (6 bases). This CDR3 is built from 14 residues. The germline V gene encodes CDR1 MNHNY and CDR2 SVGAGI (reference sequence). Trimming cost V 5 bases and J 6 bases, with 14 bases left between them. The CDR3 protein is CASSHPGAAQPQHF. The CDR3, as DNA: TGTGCCAGCAGTCATCCAGGGGCGGCTCAGCCCCAGCATTTT.

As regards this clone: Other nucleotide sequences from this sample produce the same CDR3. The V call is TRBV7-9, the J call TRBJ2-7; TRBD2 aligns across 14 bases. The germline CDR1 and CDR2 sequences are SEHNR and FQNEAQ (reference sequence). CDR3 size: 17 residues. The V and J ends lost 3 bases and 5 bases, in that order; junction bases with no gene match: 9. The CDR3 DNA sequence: TGTGCCAGCAGCTTCCGACTAGCGGGGGGGCAGAGAGACGAGCAGTACTTC. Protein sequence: CASSFRLAGGQRDEQYF.

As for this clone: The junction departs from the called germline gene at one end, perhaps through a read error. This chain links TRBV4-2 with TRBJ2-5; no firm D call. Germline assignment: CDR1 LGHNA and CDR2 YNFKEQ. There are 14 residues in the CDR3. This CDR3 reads CASSQFLDQGTQYF. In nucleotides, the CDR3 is TGTGCCAGCAGCCAGTTCCTAGACCAAGGGACCCAGTACTTC.

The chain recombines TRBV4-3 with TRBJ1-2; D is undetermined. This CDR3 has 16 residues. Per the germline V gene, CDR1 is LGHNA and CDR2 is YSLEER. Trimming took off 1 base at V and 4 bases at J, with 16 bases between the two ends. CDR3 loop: CASSQATQEDTYGYTF. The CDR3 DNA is TGCGCCAGCAGCCAAGCAACCCAGGAGGATACCTATGGCTACACCTTC.

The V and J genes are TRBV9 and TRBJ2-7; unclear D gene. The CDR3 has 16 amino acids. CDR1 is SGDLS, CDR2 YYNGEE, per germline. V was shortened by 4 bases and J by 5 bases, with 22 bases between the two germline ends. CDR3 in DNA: TGTGCCAGCAGCCCCCGTCCCCCACAGAGTGTCGACGAGCAGTACTTC. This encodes CASSPRPPQSVDEQYF. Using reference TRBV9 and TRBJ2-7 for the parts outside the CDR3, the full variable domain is DSGVTQTPKHLITATGQRVTLRCSPRSGDLSVYWYQQSLDQGLQFLIQYYNGEERAKGNILERFSAQQFPDLHSELNLSSLELGDSALYFCASSPRPPQSVDEQYFGPGTRLTVT.